This T cell receptor beta chain was observed in a study of blood T cell repertoires in COVID-19. TCRdb's table, derived via immunoSEQ multiplex PCR, lists solely in-frame clones and lacks some. There are approximately 100,000 clones in the sample; 85% to 90% occur only once, and 32% lies in the top ten. The CDR3 has 13 residues. V was pared by 7 bases and J by 6 bases, with 1 base of the junction left unmatched. CDR1 SNHLY and CDR2 FYNNEI come from the germline V gene. This clone was picked up one time. The sequencing input was peripheral blood. The clonotype was recovered from a woman of 80 years or more with acute or convalescent COVID-19. This rearrangement joins TRBV2 to TRBJ2-1; 12 nucleotides line up with TRBD2. The CDR3 bases are TGTGCCAGCACTAGCGGGGGGGCCAATGAGCAGTTCTTC. It yields the protein CASTSGGANEQFF.